This T cell receptor (beta chain) was captured in a study of blood T cell repertoires in COVID-19. The overall study: Researchers got acute and convalescent COVID-19 samples from the United States, Italy and Spain. The cDNA or gDNA used as material had been derived from T cells, B-cell-depleted T cells, or PBMCs.

CDR3 length equals 15 residues. Germline CDR1 reads MDHEN; CDR2 reads SYDVKM. V was pared by 6 bases and J by 3 bases, with 14 bases between. Assay: immunoSEQ multiplex PCR; the TCRdb copy retains only in-frame clones and omits some. The sample holds about 150,000 clones, around 88% seen once. The sequenced sample was peripheral blood. The V gene is TRBV28, the J gene TRBJ1-4, with unresolved D. The sequence came from a human donor in a cohort sampled during active COVID-19. CDR3 loop: CASSRLTVANEKLFF. CDR3 nucleotide sequence: TGTGCCAGCAGCCGACTTACGGTCGCTAATGAAAAACTGTTTTTT.